This T cell receptor beta chain comes out of a study of blood T cell repertoires in COVID-19. Study summary: COVID-19 samples, acute and convalescent, were from the United States, Italy and Spain. T cells, B-cell-depleted T cells, or PBMCs supplied cDNA or gDNA.

Under the authors' procedure: Cell counts per sample came from amplifying reference gene primers. The data were produced by immunoSEQ multiplex PCR, yet TCRdb's version contains in-frame clones alone and is incomplete. The V and J calls and clone size were taken over from that table, and D and trimming were inferred from the DNA. Here the sample spans 100,000 to 150,000 clones, around 74% being singletons. The germline gives CDR1 LGHDT, CDR2 YNNKEL (reference sequence). This CDR3 is built from 14 residues. V lost 0 bases and J lost 7, with 9 bases in between. The receptor was isolated from a man aged 55 to 70 with acute or convalescent COVID-19. V is TRBV3-1 (or the pseudogene TRBV3-2) and J is TRBJ2-2; D is unclear. The material sequenced was peripheral blood. CDR3 protein: CASSQESFSGELFF. The CDR3 nucleotides read TGTGCCAGCAGCCAAGAAAGCTTTAGCGGGGAGCTGTTTTTT.